Below, 32 T cell receptor beta chains from the same sample are listed, as sequenced in a study of identical twins. Via MiXCR, TCRdb re-called the 5' RACE reads, giving one row per CDR3 protein. This sample has roughly 710,000 distinct CDR3 sequences, with around 6.1% found just once. The material sequenced was naive T cells sorted from blood. These receptors all come from a man between 18 and 35 years old in good health.

This clonotype was recorded many times. The chain recombines TRBV4-1 with TRBJ2-2; weak D call: TRBD1 (5 bases). Between the trimmed V and J ends, which lost 3 bases and 7 bases, there was a span of 6 bases. Germline CDR1 is MGHRA and CDR2 is YSYEKL. This CDR3 has 12 amino acids. This chain's CDR3 is CASSHQGGELFF. DNA of the CDR3: TGCGCCAGCAGCCATCAGGGCGGGGAGCTGTTTTTT.

This clonotype was observed a single time. Because the CDR3 is missing its conserved closing phenylalanine or tryptophan, this is likely a read error. The chain couples TRBV29-1 to TRBJ2-1; tentatively, D is TRBD1 or TRBD2 (5 bases each). CDR3 length equals 14 residues. V shed 4 bases and J shed 9 bases, with 19 bases lying between them. From germline, CDR1 is SQVTM and CDR2 ANQGSEA. CDR3 loop: CSVVMGSRDGEQFP. The CDR3 region has the DNA TGCAGCGTTGTAATGGGATCCAGGGACGGTGAGCAGTTCCCC.

At least ten counts were recorded for this clonotype. V and J are TRBV12-3 or TRBV12-4 and TRBJ2-7; 9 bases match TRBD1. The CDR3 contains 15 residues. V lost 5 bases to trimming and J lost 3 bases; unmatched junction nucleotides: 8. DNA of the CDR3: TGTGCCAGCAGTCCAACGACAGGGGGACGCTACGAGCAGTACTTC. It yields the protein CASSPTTGGRYEQYF.

Worth noting for this clonotype: A much bigger clone sits one base away, suggesting this may be a read error. The chain is built from TRBV12-3 or TRBV12-4 and TRBJ2-3; D unresolved. This CDR3 is built from 14 residues. CDR3 amino acids: CVSTAGFNTDTQYF. The CDR3 DNA follows: TGTGTCAGCACAGCAGGATTTAATACAGATACGCAGTATTTT.

This clonotype was seen repeatedly, ten times or more. The chain carries TRBV29-1 and TRBJ2-1, with TRBD2 matching over 12 bases. There are 14 residues in the CDR3. The V gene's germline CDR1 is SQVTM and CDR2 ANQGSEA. V trimming: 7 bases; J trimming: 2 bases; junction bases outside the gene matches: 3. The CDR3 protein is CSGRLAGAYNEQFF. The CDR3 nucleotides read TGCAGCGGCAGACTAGCGGGAGCCTACAATGAGCAGTTCTTC.

The chain is built from TRBV5-1 and TRBJ2-6; D might be TRBD2 (7 bases). Germline V gene sequence: CDR1 SGHRS, CDR2 YFSETQ. This CDR3 is 19 amino acids long. V lost 4 bases, J lost 1 base, and 21 bases lay in between. CDR3 amino acids: CASSAIGGVPSSGANVLTF. The CDR3 DNA follows: TGCGCCAGCAGCGCAATAGGGGGGGTCCCCTCTTCTGGGGCCAACGTCCTGACTTTC.

The chain carries TRBV10-2 and TRBJ1-5; D remains ambiguous. The CDR3 runs to 12 residues. V was trimmed by 3 bases and J by 4 bases, leaving 4 bases between them. Germline CDR1 and CDR2: WSHSY and SAAADI. The CDR3 loop reads CASSDRNQPQHF. The CDR3 DNA sequence: TGCGCCAGCAGTGACAGAAATCAGCCCCAGCATTTT.

This clonotype was seen at least ten times. J is TRBJ2-3 and V is TRBV20-1; D possibly corresponds to TRBD2 (6 bases). Germline-derived CDR1 and CDR2 are DFQATT and SNEGSKA (reference sequence). The CDR3 length is 15 residues. Between the trimmed V and J ends, which lost 0 bases and 0 bases, there was a span of 10 bases. The CDR3 spells CSARDPSGSTDTQYF. Written as DNA, the CDR3 is TGCAGTGCTAGAGATCCAAGCGGGAGCACAGATACGCAGTATTTT.

CDR3 sequence reads: CASSGFSTGGGKQPQHF. The DNA for the CDR3 is TGTGCCAGCAGTGGGTTCTCGACAGGGGGAGGGAAGCAGCCCCAGCATTTT. The chain recombines TRBV2 with TRBJ1-5; the match to TRBD1 covers 9 bases. The germline V gene has CDR1 SNHLY and CDR2 FYNNEI. The ends lost 4 bases at V and 7 bases at J; junction bases unmatched: 14. This CDR3 is 17 amino acids long.

This clonotype appeared a few times. This chain links TRBV6-2 or TRBV6-3 with TRBJ2-6, with D uncertain. The CDR3 length is 19 residues. Deletions cut 0 bases from V and 0 bases from J, with 15 bases between. Per germline, CDR1 MNHEY and CDR2 SVGEGT. The CDR3 protein is CASSYSNLKSISGANVLTF. CDR3 nucleotide sequence: TGTGCCAGCAGTTACTCGAACTTAAAGTCCATCTCTGGGGCCAACGTCCTGACTTTC.

This clonotype occurred a few times. The rearrangement uses TRBV25-1 and TRBJ2-4; a weak D match, TRBD2 (6 bases). The CDR3 spans 14 residues. Trimming cost V 1 base and J 10 bases, with 14 bases left between them. The germline CDR1 and CDR2 sequences are MGHDK and SYGVNS. CDR3: CASSEWRAEGIQYF. In nucleotides, the CDR3 is TGTGCCAGCAGTGAATGGAGGGCCGAGGGGATTCAGTACTTC.

This clonotype was counted ten times or more. The chain has TRBV6-1 and TRBJ2-7, with 7 nucleotides matching TRBD2. There are 14 residues in the CDR3. Germline V CDR1 and CDR2: MNHNS, SASEGT. V shed 4 bases, J shed 4 bases, and the junction held 7 bases outside the gene matches. CDR3 loop: CASSASGTLYEQYF. CDR3 coding DNA: TGTGCCAGCAGTGCCAGCGGGACCCTTTACGAGCAGTACTTC.

Notes on this clonotype: An end of the junction differs from the germline gene, which may be a read error. The CDR3 DNA is TGTGCCGCCAGCACCCATCCCGGGACTAGCGGGAGGGCACGAAACATTCAGTACTTC. As protein: CAASTHPGTSGRARNIQYF. The chain couples TRBV15 to TRBJ2-4; 16 bases fit TRBD2. Germline CDR1 and CDR2: LNHNV and YYDKDF (reference sequence). CDR3 size: 19 residues.

This clonotype has just a few counts. The chain has TRBV12-3 or TRBV12-4 and TRBJ2-1, with a weak D call TRBD2 (5 bases). Trimming shortened V by 6 bases and J by 9 bases, and 12 bases separated the two germline ends. The CDR3 has 12 amino acids. CDR3 bases: TGTGCCAGCAGCTTTACTAGTCCTGAGCAGTTCTTC. It yields the protein CASSFTSPEQFF.

The chain combines TRBV29-1 with TRBJ2-7, with 11 bases fitting TRBD1. The CDR3 consists of 13 residues. V was pared by 7 bases and J by 5 bases, with 7 bases of the junction left unmatched. Germline-derived CDR1 and CDR2 are SQVTM and ANQGSEA. The CDR3 DNA sequence: TGCAGCGGTAGGGACAGGGGGAACGACGAGCAGTACTTC. It codes for CSGRDRGNDEQYF.

This clonotype appeared a few times. The chain couples TRBV7-2 to TRBJ1-3, with a tentative D call TRBD1 (5 bases). This CDR3 has 17 amino acids. The ends were cut back, 5 bases at V and 0 bases at J, with 17 bases in the middle. CDR1 and CDR2 (germline): SGHTA, FQGNSA. The CDR3 DNA sequence: TGTGCCAGCAGCCTTCGCTGGGGGGGACCCTCTGGAAACACCATATATTTT. Encoded protein: CASSLRWGGPSGNTIYF. The full variable domain, rest sourced from reference TRBV7-2 and TRBJ1-3, is GAGVSQSPSNKVTEKGKDVELRCDPISGHTALYWYRQSLGQGLEFLIYFQGNSAPDKSGLPSDRFSAERTGGSVSTLTIQRTQQEDSAVYLCASSLRWGGPSGNTIYFGEGSWLTVV.

This clonotype has a count of ten or more. The chain uses TRBV29-1 and TRBJ2-3; D call uncertain. The V end lost 4 bases, the J end lost 10 bases, and 15 bases lay between the germline ends. Germline loops: CDR1 SQVTM, CDR2 ANQGSEA. The CDR3 consists of 12 residues. DNA of the CDR3: TGCAGCGTTGCATCTAATCATCGCGCGCAGTATTTT. Encoded protein: CSVASNHRAQYF.

The chain combines TRBV6-1 with TRBJ1-6, with 9 bases lining up with TRBD1. The CDR3 spans 15 residues. Germline V gene data show CDR1 as MNHNS and CDR2 as SASEGT. Trimming at V came to 2 bases and at J to 10 bases, leaving 6 bases not matched to a gene. The CDR3 nucleotides are TGTGCCAGCAGTGAAAGGGGACAGGGAGAATCACCCCTCCACTTT. Amino acid sequence: CASSERGQGESPLHF.

The sample holds a few counts of this clonotype. CDR3 coding DNA: TGTGCCAGCAGCTTACCTAGCGGGAGCCAAGAGACCCAGTACTTC. Protein sequence: CASSLPSGSQETQYF. V gene TRBV28 combines with J gene TRBJ2-5; TRBD2 agrees at 10 bases. V was pared by 6 bases and J by 1 base, with 5 bases of the junction left unmatched. The CDR3 is made up of 15 amino acids. From germline, CDR1 is MDHEN and CDR2 SYDVKM.

This clonotype was observed a few times. This sequence joins TRBV20-1 and TRBJ1-2; maybe TRBD1 (5 bases). Trimming left V 3 bases short and J 6 bases short, with 14 bases between. The CDR3 loop spans 13 amino acids. Germline CDR1 DFQATT, CDR2 SNEGSKA (reference sequence). CDR3 DNA sequence: TGCAGTGCTAGTCCCCGGGGGGTAGATGGCTACACCTTC. This codes for CSASPRGVDGYTF.

This sequence joins TRBV15 and TRBJ2-6, with D possibly being TRBD1 (6 bases). Germline loops: CDR1 LNHNV, CDR2 YYDKDF (reference sequence). The length of the CDR3 is 18 residues. Trimming cost V 2 bases and J 0 bases, with 14 bases left between them. The CDR3 spells CATSRRRTERSGANVLTF. DNA for the CDR3: TGTGCCACCAGCAGACGGAGGACAGAACGCTCTGGGGCCAACGTCCTGACTTTC. The full variable domain, completed using reference TRBV15 and TRBJ2-6, is DAMVIQNPRYQVTQFGKPVTLSCSQTLNHNVMYWYQQKSSQAPKLLFHYYDKDFNNEADTPDNFQSRRPNTSFCFLDIRSPGLGDTAMYLCATSRRRTERSGANVLTFGAGSRLTVL.

In this sample, this clonotype turned up many times. V is TRBV9 and J is TRBJ2-3; a weak D match, TRBD2 (5 bases). Trimming stripped 1 base from V and 0 bases from J, with 9 bases between. Germline CDR1 is SGDLS and CDR2 is YYNGEE. The CDR3 has 15 residues. The CDR3 nucleotides are TGTGCCAGCAGCGTATTGGGAGCGAGCACAGATACGCAGTATTTT. Translation gives CASSVLGASTDTQYF.

Details on this clonotype: A single base separates this from a much larger clone, so it may be a read error. This sequence joins TRBV5-1 and TRBJ2-5; D might be TRBD1 (6 bases). Germline assignment: CDR1 SGHRS and CDR2 YFSETQ. The V end lost 4 bases, the J end lost 2 bases, and 12 bases lay between the germline ends. The CDR3 runs to 14 residues. In DNA form, the CDR3 reads TGCGCCAGCAGCCCGGGACACCCTCAAGAGACCCAGTACTTC. The encoded protein is CASSPGHPQETQYF. The whole variable domain, filled in from reference TRBV5-1 and TRBJ2-5, reads KAGVTQTPRYLIKTRGQQVTLSCSPISGHRSVSWYQQTPGQGLQFLFEYFSETQRNKGNFPGRFSGRQFSNSRSEMNVSTLELGDSALYLCASSPGHPQETQYFGPGTRLLVL.

This clonotype was recorded at least ten times. The V and J genes are TRBV4-2 and TRBJ2-1; D is unclear. CDR1 is LGHNA and CDR2 is YNFKEQ in the germline V gene. This CDR3 region has 15 residues. Trimming pared 4 bases from V and 0 bases from J, leaving 10 bases between. CDR3 bases: TGTGCCAGCAGCCCTGAAGAGAGCTCCTACAATGAGCAGTTCTTC. Translated: CASSPEESSYNEQFF.

In its sample, this clonotype was seen many times. This sequence joins TRBV3-1 and TRBJ2-1; D gene uncertain. There are 12 residues in the CDR3. The ends were cut back, 7 bases at V and 0 bases at J, with 4 bases in the middle. Germline CDR1 and CDR2: LGHDT and YNNKEL (reference sequence). CDR3 in DNA: TGTGCCAGCATGAGCTCCTACAATGAGCAGTTCTTC. Translation gives CASMSSYNEQFF.

This clonotype was seen many times. This rearrangement joins TRBV28 to TRBJ2-2, with 10 bases aligning to TRBD2. Germline lookup yields CDR1 MDHEN and CDR2 SYDVKM. The CDR3 consists of 16 residues. J lost 4 bases, V lost 7 bases, and 9 bases had no gene match. The CDR3 spells CASTLSGRPGTGELFF. The CDR3 nucleotides read TGTGCCAGCACCCTTAGCGGGAGGCCGGGCACCGGGGAGCTGTTTTTT.

Ten or more counts support this clonotype. The chain recombines TRBV29-1 with TRBJ1-2; 10 nucleotides align to TRBD1. This CDR3 is 14 amino acids long. After removal of 4 bases from V and 7 bases from J, the junction contained 9 bases not matched to a gene. CDR1 and CDR2 from the germline V gene are SQVTM and ANQGSEA. CDR3 sequence reads: CSVAGTGDLAGYTF. The CDR3 nucleotides are TGCAGCGTTGCCGGGACAGGGGATTTAGCTGGCTACACCTTC.

This clonotype has ten or more counts. V is TRBV25-1 and J is TRBJ2-2; D unclear. Per germline, CDR1 MGHDK and CDR2 SYGVNS. Between the trimmed V and J ends, which lost 2 bases and 4 bases, there was a span of 8 bases. CDR3 length equals 14 residues. CDR3 protein: CASSETSATGELFF. The DNA of the CDR3 is TGTGCCAGCAGTGAAACTTCCGCCACCGGGGAGCTGTTTTTT.

In this sample, this clonotype turned up many times. The gene calls are TRBV5-4 and TRBJ2-4; 13 positions agree with TRBD2. CDR1 and CDR2 (germline): SGHNT, YYREEE (reference sequence). V was clipped by 0 bases and J by 0 bases; unmatched bases: 9. The CDR3 runs to 20 residues. CDR3 sequence: CASSLVVGLAGNLAKNIQYF. The CDR3 coding sequence is TGTGCCAGCAGCTTGGTGGTGGGACTAGCGGGAAATCTAGCCAAAAACATTCAGTACTTC.

The chain's CDR3 is CASSLTGRIGYTF. CDR3 nucleotide sequence: TGCGCCAGCAGCTTGACAGGGCGTATTGGCTACACCTTC. V and J are TRBV5-1 and TRBJ1-2; weak D call: TRBD1 (6 bases). Germline CDR1 is SGHRS and CDR2 is YFSETQ. Between the trimmed V and J ends, which lost 1 base and 7 bases, there was a span of 11 bases. CDR3 length equals 13 residues.

This clonotype showed up many times. The J gene is TRBJ1-6, the V gene TRBV28; D unresolved. The length of the CDR3 is 12 residues. With 7 bases removed from V and 13 bases from J, the gap between germline ends came to 14 bases. From germline, CDR1 is MDHEN and CDR2 SYDVKM. The CDR3 sequence is CASTLQKGPLHF. CDR3 coding DNA: TGTGCCAGCACCCTACAGAAGGGTCCCCTCCACTTT. Filled out from reference TRBV28 and TRBJ1-6, the complete variable domain reads DVKVTQSSRYLVKRTGEKVFLECVQDMDHENMFWYRQDPGLGLRLIYFSYDVKMKEKGDIPEGYSVSREKKERFSLILESASTNQTSMYLCASTLQKGPLHFGNGTRLTVT.

This clonotype was recorded at least ten times. The V call is TRBV10-3, the J call TRBJ2-1, with TRBD2 matching 11 bases. Germline V lookup: CDR1 ENHRY, CDR2 SYGVKD. The trim removed 10 bases at V and 5 bases at J, leaving 7 bases unmatched. The CDR3 length is 14 residues. The CDR3 protein is CATSGLAANNEQFF. DNA for the CDR3: TGTGCCACCTCGGGACTAGCGGCTAACAATGAGCAGTTCTTC.